The sequence of this T cell receptor (beta chain) was determined in a study of T cell changes during pregnancy in multiple sclerosis. CDR1 and CDR2 (germline): SGHVS, FNYEAQ. V lost 5 bases to trimming and J lost 2 bases, with 19 bases between them. The CDR3 contains 18 residues. Some clones are missing from TCRdb's copy, which holds only in-frame ones; the method was immunoSEQ multiplex PCR. This table has tens of thousands of clones, roughly nine tenths appearing once. This specimen was peripheral blood, taken in the first trimester of pregnancy. The V gene is TRBV7-6, the J gene TRBJ1-6; D uncertain. The sequence was obtained from a female donor in good health, enrolled as a control in a pregnancy study. The CDR3 reads CASSPGPRRITYNSPLHF. The CDR3 nucleotides are TGTGCCAGCAGCCCCGGCCCCCGGAGGATAACCTATAATTCACCCCTCCACTTT.